This note documents a single T cell receptor beta chain sequence. This clonotype was detected a few times. Its antigen target is currently unknown. No much larger clonotype is one base removed from it; base qualities were not supplied. These data originate in a study of blood T cells in healthy people across ages (dated by TCRdb to between 2014 and 2017). A note on the overall study: Template switching captured roughly one uniquely barcoded TCR beta cDNA molecule per two T cells in model experiments. The study measured age-related changes in TCR beta repertoire diversity using deep sequencing normalized with unique cDNA molecular identifiers. Donors were grouped into four age groups: young (average 16 years), middle-aged (39), aged (over 55) and long-lived (about 90). To avoid experimental bias, donors of different ages were randomly spread across the sequencing lanes. Using the same blood draw, the study looked at two additional independent replicas of 1 million unique cDNA reads for two donors, one aged 18 to 29 and the other aged 80 or older. Study-wide findings and limitations: Donor CMV infection status was unknown, potentially confounding age-related changes in expanded clonotypes. Compared with the aged group, the long-lived group had more naive CD4+ T cells, fewer expanded clones and increased TCR diversity, a pattern suggesting age selection. A strong correlation was found between observed TCR beta diversity and the percentage of naive T cells measured by flow cytometry. Bulk unsorted PBMC profiling prevented conclusive comparison of naive and antigen-experienced compartments. As age increased, observed TCR beta diversity per million T cells dropped in a roughly linear way, and a significant reduction was already evident by age about 40. Estimates of total diversity from one million sequenced T cells were regarded as lower bounds and underestimates.

Deletion took 0 bases off V and 5 bases off J, with a span of 16 bases between the germline ends. The cysteine opens and the phenylalanine closes a CDR3 of 16 amino acids. The DNA shown is the 48-base CDR3, in frame from base 1. The germline V gene gives CDR1 as SGHRS and CDR2 as YFSETQ. Systemically healthy Caucasian individuals from Russia, 39 in total and aged roughly 6 to 100 years, were included as donors. Ten milliliters of peripheral blood were drawn from each donor into EDTA-treated Vacutainer tubes. Ficoll-Paque density-gradient centrifugation was used to isolate PBMCs, with at least 6.5 million per sample. Total RNA was extracted from PBMCs with Trizol reagent, with at least 6 micrograms obtained per sample. The percentages of naive CD45RAhigh/CD27high T cells were determined by flow cytometry on a PBMC aliquot from every donor. Library method: 5' RACE. The reads were generated on an Illumina HiSeq 2500. A second PCR of roughly 7 to 12 cycles was run with a J-beta primer mix and a sample-barcoded 5' primer. Each TCR beta cDNA molecule received a unique molecular identifier from a template-switch 5' adaptor carrying 12 random nucleotides. Each sample yielded at least 3 million CDR3-containing paired-end reads. The Mint cDNA synthesis kit, primed by a TRBC-specific oligonucleotide, was used to synthesize first-strand cDNA from all RNA. All cDNA was treated with uracil-DNA glycosylase and then went through a first 18-cycle PCR with the universal primers M1SS and BC2_uni_R. Regarding the original processing steps: For normalization, 1 million high-quality reads, each with a distinct molecular identifier, were randomly selected from each sample. Reads sharing molecular identifiers were discarded rather than binned into consensus sequences. MiTCR, with a Q25 quality threshold and the strictest error-elimination algorithm, was used for CDR3 identification, clonotype clustering and error correction. A nonparametric unseen species model with Euler transformation was used to estimate a lower bound on total TCR beta diversity. The raw public reads went through TCRdb reprocessing: fastp at Q25, MiXCR clone calling, in-frame beta chains kept. All rows with the same CDR3 protein become a single entry with the most common DNA and genes. TCRdb's processing, not the study's, gives the V and J calls here. Within this sample are hundreds of thousands of distinct CDR3 sequences, with around 45% of them counted one time only. Approximately 20% of the sample rests with the top ten.

The receptor was isolated from a man aged 55 to 69 in good health. This chain is built from TRBV5-1 and TRBJ2-3, with no reliable assignment of the D segment. The sequencing sample was made of blood. The base sequence is TGCGCCAGCAGCTTGGCTTCTAGGGTCGCAATAGATACGCAGTATTTT. Its coded protein is CASSLASRVAIDTQYF. When the CDR3 is completed using the reference TRBV5-1 and TRBJ2-3 genes on either side, the full variable domain is KAGVTQTPRYLIKTRGQQVTLSCSPISGHRSVSWYQQTPGQGLQFLFEYFSETQRNKGNFPGRFSGRQFSNSRSEMNVSTLELGDSALYLCASSLASRVAIDTQYFGPGTRLTVL.